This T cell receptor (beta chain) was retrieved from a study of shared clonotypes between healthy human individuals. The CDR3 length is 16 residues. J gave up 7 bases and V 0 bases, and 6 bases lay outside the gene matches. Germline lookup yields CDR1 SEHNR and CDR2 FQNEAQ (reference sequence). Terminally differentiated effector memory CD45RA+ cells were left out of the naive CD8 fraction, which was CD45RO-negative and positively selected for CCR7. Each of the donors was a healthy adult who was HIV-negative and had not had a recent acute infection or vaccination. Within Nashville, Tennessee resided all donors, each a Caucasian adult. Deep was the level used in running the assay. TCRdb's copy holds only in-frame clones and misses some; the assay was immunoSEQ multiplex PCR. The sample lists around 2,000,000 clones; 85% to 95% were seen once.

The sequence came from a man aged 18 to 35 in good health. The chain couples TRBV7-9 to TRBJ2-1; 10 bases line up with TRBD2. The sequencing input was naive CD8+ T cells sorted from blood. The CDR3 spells CASSLAGTSEHNEQFF. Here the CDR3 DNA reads TGTGCCAGCAGCTTAGCCGGGACTAGCGAGCATAATGAGCAGTTCTTC. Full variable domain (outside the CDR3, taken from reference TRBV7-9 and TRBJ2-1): DTGVSQNPRHKITKRGQNVTFRCDPISEHNRLYWYRQTLGQGPEFLTYFQNEAQLEKSRLLSDRFSAERPKGSFSTLEIQRTEQGDSAMYLCASSLAGTSEHNEQFFGPGTRLTVL.